This T cell receptor (beta chain) was profiled in a study of T cells in localized non-small cell lung cancer. Whole-study findings and limits: Tumor showed lower T cell clonality than uninvolved adjacent lung, where it was highest. It remains possible that heterogeneity exists, since only one tumor region was sequenced. When the top 100 tumor clones were examined, a median approximately 57 of them also appeared in the adjacent lung, which was paired and uninvolved.

CDR1 and CDR2 (germline): SQVTM, ANQGSEA. The CDR3 is 14 residues long. Sequencing was performed with immunoSEQ multiplex PCR; in TCRdb, only in-frame clones are kept and a portion is missing. The table has roughly 15,000 clones, 85% seen once. A word on this clone: As yet, its antigen is unknown. A read error may account for a junction end that differs from germline. Other DNA sequences within the sample encode an identical CDR3.

The chain has TRBV29-1 and TRBJ2-1; TRBD2 matches 7 bases. The receptor's source is a male donor aged 60 or older with stage I lung adenocarcinoma. The material sequenced was peripheral blood, taken before any cancer treatment. The CDR3 loop reads CSVVGGSINNEQFF. The DNA of the CDR3 is TGCAGCGTCGTCGGCGGGAGCATCAACAACGAGCAGTTCTTC.